Listed here are 8 T cell receptor beta chains from one sample, sequenced in a study of T cells in localized non-small cell lung cancer. TCRdb's copy holds only in-frame clones and misses some; the assay was immunoSEQ multiplex PCR. The data hold tens of thousands of clones, with around 79% observed a single time. The sequences come from peripheral blood, collected before any cancer treatment. These receptors were taken from a male donor aged 60 or over with stage III squamous cell lung carcinoma.

CDR3 sequence (DNA): TGTGCCAGCAGTGAACTGGGGAGGAACACTGAAGCTTTCTTT. The encoded protein is CASSELGRNTEAFF. The rearrangement joins TRBV6-1 to TRBJ1-1; D unclear. V gave up 2 bases and J gave up 1 base, with 8 bases separating them. CDR3 size: 14 residues. Germline V gives CDR1 MNHNS, CDR2 SASEGT.

The V and J genes are TRBV30 and TRBJ1-4, with D uncertain. Germline-derived CDR1 and CDR2 are GTSNPN and SVGIG (reference sequence). The CDR3 is 13 residues long. Deletions cut 1 base from V and 5 bases from J, with 8 bases between. The CDR3 is CAWSADLNEKLFF. Here the CDR3 DNA reads TGTGCCTGGAGTGCCGACCTGAATGAAAAACTGTTTTTT. The whole variable domain, remainder taken from reference TRBV30 and TRBJ1-4, is SQTIHQWPATLVQPVGSPLSLECTVEGTSNPNLYWYRQAAGRGLQLLFYSVGIGQISSEVPQNLSASRPQDRQFILSSKKLLLSDSGFYLCAWSADLNEKLFFGSGTQLSVL.

The chain links TRBV2 to TRBJ1-5; 12 bases line up with TRBD1. The germline V gene has CDR1 SNHLY and CDR2 FYNNEI. V shed 6 bases, J shed 6 bases, and the junction held 6 bases outside the gene matches. CDR3 length equals 15 residues. The CDR3 DNA reads as TGTGCCAGCAGCTGGGGGACAGGGGGCTCTCAGCCCCAGCATTTT. This gives the protein CASSWGTGGSQPQHF.

V and J are TRBV2 and TRBJ2-1, with unresolved D. Trimming took 8 bases from V and 7 from J, leaving 6 bases between them. The CDR3 has 10 amino acids. The V gene's germline CDR1 is SNHLY and CDR2 FYNNEI. The CDR3 sequence: CASVPNEQFF. In nucleotides, the CDR3 is TGTGCCAGCGTCCCGAATGAGCAGTTCTTC.

This clone was observed a handful of times. The rearrangement joins TRBV7-9 to TRBJ1-2, with D unclear. V lost 5 bases and J lost 3, with 4 bases in between. Germline V gene sequence: CDR1 SEHNR, CDR2 FQNEAQ (reference sequence). This CDR3 is built from 11 residues. The CDR3 spells CASSQDYGYTF. As DNA, the CDR3 is TGTGCCAGCAGCCAGGACTATGGCTACACCTTC.

This clone occurred once. The chain uses TRBV27 and TRBJ2-3; D possibly matches TRBD1 or TRBD2 (5 bases each). Trimming took off 7 bases at V and 6 bases at J, with 14 bases between the two ends. CDR3 length: 13 amino acids. CDR1 is MNHEY and CDR2 is SMNVEV in the germline V gene (reference sequence). The CDR3 nucleotides read TGTGCCAGCAACCGGGACGGACTGGATACGCAGTATTTT. Residues: CASNRDGLDTQYF.

This clone was observed once. The V and J genes are TRBV19 and TRBJ1-2, with 9 bases that match TRBD1. Germline CDR1 and CDR2: LNHDA and SQIVND (reference sequence). Germline trimming cut 7 bases from V and 4 bases from J; bases unmatched to any gene: 7. The CDR3 contains 14 residues. This CDR3 reads CASNYRGRFYGYTF. CDR3 in DNA: TGTGCCAGTAATTACAGGGGGCGCTTCTATGGCTACACCTTC.

For the CDR3, the DNA is TGTGCCAGCAGCCCTCCGACGGTTGGAGCTAATTCACCCCTCCACTTT. Its translation: CASSPPTVGANSPLHF. The chain links TRBV5-4 to TRBJ1-6, with D unresolved. The V end was cut by 4 bases, the J end by 6 bases, with 17 bases between. Germline assignment: CDR1 SGHNT and CDR2 YYREEE (reference sequence). There are 16 residues in the CDR3.